This T cell receptor (beta chain) was found in a study of blood T cell repertoires in COVID-19 (dated by TCRdb to 2019 to 2021). Regarding the research as a whole: The collaborator samples originated in the United States, Italy and Spain and spanned the acute and convalescent phases of COVID-19. Subjects who had been exposed to COVID-19, were actively infected with it, or had recovered from it provided the deeply sampled blood TCRbeta repertoires that made up the dataset. HLA class I and class II types, where available, came from metadata supplied by the sample provider rather than from assay-based typing. Samples were obtained from the ongoing ImmuneRACE study (first 160 participants) and from over 1,000 subjects provided by 6 global collaborators. The sample metadata nearly always contained a de-identified subject ID, COVID-19 status, age in years and sex. The repertoires were released in a freely available public database intended as a resource for research on the immune response to SARS-CoV-2. The prospective study material was composed of cDNA or gDNA derived from T cells, B-cell-depleted T cells, or PBMCs.

The paper as a whole reports these results and caveats: The quantity of clinical and demographic metadata differed by source and by participant and was supplied without curation.

From cysteine to phenylalanine, the CDR3 is 16 amino acids long. Only the CDR3 portion is preserved as DNA: 48 bases, with reading frame beginning at the first base. V is pruned by 1 base and J by 1 base, leaving 4 bases of the junction without a gene match. CDR1 and CDR2 were assigned from the germline V gene as SGHDN and FVKESK. As for this clone: The antigen it binds to is not known. Per-nucleotide qualities are absent, and no much larger clonotype sits a single base away.

TCRbeta CDR3 regions were amplified from genomic DNA by means of the immunoSEQ Assay, a bias-controlled multiplex PCR. On the study's bioinformatics: Within the assay, amplification of reference gene primers was used to estimate how many nucleated cells each sample contained. To quantify the absolute abundance of each unique TCRbeta CDR3 rearrangement, sequence reads were collapsed and filtered. For each sample, productive Simpson clonality was calculated as the square root of Simpson's diversity index across productive rearrangements. Here the immuneACCESS table is served through TCRdb, limited to in-frame sequences with V and J called. Missing clones are a known gap in these copies; in checked studies unresolved V genes cover under half, and the rest lacks a known reason. From that table come the V and J calls and clone size; the DNA was used to work out D and trimming. Recorded for this sample are just over 95,000 clones; less than 95% of them occurred a single time. Clones ranked in the top ten supply about 5.2% of the sample.

Whole blood was collected in K2EDTA tubes by collaborating institutions according to the institutions' own protocols. For TCRbeta analysis, collaborators shipped samples in one of three forms: frozen whole blood, isolated PBMCs, or DNA extracted from either of those sample types. The sample taken for sequencing was peripheral blood. The chain couples TRBV14 to TRBJ2-1, with TRBD2 matching 7 junction bases. The source is a man aged 50-59 years with acute or convalescent COVID-19. The nucleotides read TGTGCCAGCAGCCAAGCTTCAGCGGGGTCCTACAATGAGCAGTTCTTC. Translated, this is CASSQASAGSYNEQFF.